Each of the 21 T cell receptor beta chains below was sequenced from the same sample in a study of blood T cell repertoires in COVID-19. Clones were read by immunoSEQ multiplex PCR, and TCRdb kept only the in-frame ones, dropping some. The table has about 46,000 clones, approximately 90% seen once. The sequenced sample was peripheral blood. The source of these receptors is a man aged 50 or older with acute or convalescent COVID-19.

This clone was seen just once. The chain has TRBV29-1 and TRBJ2-2, with D perhaps matching TRBD2 (6 bases). Trimming stripped 6 bases from V and 1 base from J, with 9 bases between. CDR1 and CDR2 (germline): SQVTM, ANQGSEA. This CDR3 region has 13 residues. The CDR3 spells CSVKGGNTGELFF. CDR3 bases: TGCAGCGTCAAGGGAGGGAACACCGGGGAGCTGTTTTTT.

The chain joins TRBV19 to TRBJ2-2, with 12 bases matching TRBD2. Germline V gene sequence: CDR1 LNHDA, CDR2 SQIVND (reference sequence). V lost 7 bases to trimming and J lost 4 bases; unmatched junction nucleotides: 7. The CDR3 runs to 16 residues. Written as DNA, the CDR3 is TGTGCCAGTATCTTGACTAGCGGGGGTGCCACCGGGGAGCTGTTTTTT. Its protein product is CASILTSGGATGELFF.

The gene calls are TRBV4-1 and TRBJ2-1, with 10 bases identical to TRBD1. The length of the CDR3 is 15 residues. The germline gives CDR1 MGHRA, CDR2 YSYEKL. The J segment lost 9 bases and the V segment lost 8 bases, leaving 13 bases of the junction unmatched. CDR3 protein: CASWGDRGGIGEQFF. CDR3 in DNA: TGCGCCAGCTGGGGGGACAGGGGAGGGATTGGTGAGCAGTTCTTC.

CDR3 sequence: CASKTSGGADTQYF. Written as DNA, the CDR3 is TGTGCCAGCAAGACTAGCGGGGGGGCAGATACGCAGTATTTT. The chain carries TRBV6-4 and TRBJ2-3; 14 positions agree with TRBD2. The CDR3 contains 14 residues. Germline CDR1 reads MRHNA; CDR2 reads SNTAGT. The J segment lost 4 bases and the V segment lost 7 bases, leaving 1 base of the junction unmatched.

This chain uses TRBV6-4 with TRBJ1-6; a possible D gene is TRBD1 (6 bases). Germline V CDR1 and CDR2: MRHNA, SNTAGT. Trimming took off 3 bases at V and 7 bases at J, with 10 bases between the two ends. The CDR3 consists of 14 residues. The CDR3 DNA follows: TGTGCCAGCAGTGAGGGGACAAGGAATTCACCCCTCCACTTT. Translation gives CASSEGTRNSPLHF.

CDR3 loop: CASLRGPNEKLFF. CDR3 coding DNA: TGTGCCAGCTTAAGGGGCCCTAATGAAAAACTGTTTTTT. The genes are TRBV18 and TRBJ1-4; D possibly corresponds to TRBD1 (5 bases). V gave up 7 bases and J gave up 3 bases, with 9 bases separating them. This CDR3 has 13 amino acids. CDR1 and CDR2 from the germline V gene are KGHSH and LQKENI.

J is TRBJ1-3 and V is TRBV4-2, with D unresolved. The germline V and J ends were trimmed by 0 bases and 2 bases, with 8 bases remaining between them. This CDR3 region has 15 residues. The germline gives CDR1 LGHNA, CDR2 YNFKEQ. The CDR3 spells CASSQDVGTGNTIYF. CDR3 nucleotide sequence: TGTGCCAGCAGCCAAGATGTCGGGACTGGAAACACCATATATTTT.

The chain has TRBV30 and TRBJ2-2, with 10 bases fitting TRBD1. J lost 8 bases, V lost 3 bases, and 6 bases had no gene match. This CDR3 contains 14 residues. CDR1 is GTSNPN, CDR2 SVGIG, per germline (reference sequence). The CDR3 bases are TGTGCCTGGAGAGGCGACAGGGGGCGAGGGGAGCTGTTTTTT. The encoded protein is CAWRGDRGRGELFF.

V usage is TRBV15 and J usage is TRBJ1-3; the D is unclear. Trimming shortened V by 5 bases and J by 1 base, and 15 bases separated the two germline ends. CDR3 length: 16 residues. Germline CDR1 reads LNHNV; CDR2 reads YYDKDF (reference sequence). The DNA of the CDR3 is TGTGCCACCAGCCTCGAGAGGTTCCATTCTGGAAACACCATATATTTT. Protein sequence: CATSLERFHSGNTIYF.

This chain links TRBV30 with TRBJ2-3; 7 nucleotides agree with TRBD1. The junction had 8 bases not matched to a gene; V was cut back by 2 bases and J by 0 bases. The germline gives CDR1 GTSNPN, CDR2 SVGIG (reference sequence). CDR3 length: 16 residues. As DNA, the CDR3 is TGTGCCTGGAGTAAGGGGGCGACACTGAGCACAGATACGCAGTATTTT. It is translated as CAWSKGATLSTDTQYF. The entire variable domain, with the rest obtained from reference TRBV30 and TRBJ2-3, is as follows: SQTIHQWPATLVQPVGSPLSLECTVEGTSNPNLYWYRQAAGRGLQLLFYSVGIGQISSEVPQNLSASRPQDRQFILSSKKLLLSDSGFYLCAWSKGATLSTDTQYFGPGTRLTVL.

The genes are TRBV15 and TRBJ1-2; a possible D gene is TRBD1 (6 bases). This CDR3 has 15 amino acids. Looked up from germline, CDR1 is LNHNV and CDR2 is YYDKDF (reference sequence). The V gene lost 0 bases and the J gene lost 4 bases, with 12 bases spanning the gap. CDR3 in amino acids: CATSRDFQGFYGYTF. In DNA, the CDR3 is TGTGCCACCAGCAGAGATTTTCAGGGGTTCTATGGCTACACCTTC. Filled out from reference TRBV15 and TRBJ1-2, the complete variable domain reads DAMVIQNPRYQVTQFGKPVTLSCSQTLNHNVMYWYQQKSSQAPKLLFHYYDKDFNNEADTPDNFQSRRPNTSFCFLDIRSPGLGDTAMYLCATSRDFQGFYGYTFGSGTRLTVV.

The chain combines TRBV6-6 with TRBJ2-3; TRBD1 is a possible D gene (6 bases). The CDR3 is 13 amino acids. Germline assignment: CDR1 MNHNY and CDR2 SVGAGI (reference sequence). Trimming took 7 bases from V and 4 from J, leaving 12 bases between them. Here the CDR3 DNA reads TGTGCCAGCACTACAGGGAACCCAGATACGCAGTATTTT. Translation: CASTTGNPDTQYF.

V and J are TRBV30 and TRBJ2-1, with TRBD2 as a possible D gene (6 bases). The CDR3 has 13 amino acids. Germline loops: CDR1 GTSNPN, CDR2 SVGIG (reference sequence). The ends were cut back, 1 base at V and 9 bases at J, with 13 bases in the middle. CDR3 loop: CAWSAVRGFEQFF. CDR3 in DNA: TGTGCCTGGAGTGCCGTCCGGGGGTTTGAGCAGTTCTTC.

The chain couples TRBV11-3 to TRBJ1-1; no reliable D call. Trimming took 5 bases from V and 6 from J, leaving 13 bases between them. Germline CDR1 and CDR2: SGHNT and YENEEA. The CDR3 covers 13 residues. The CDR3: CASSPLAGAEAFF. In nucleotides, the CDR3 is TGTGCCAGCAGCCCCCTAGCGGGAGCTGAAGCTTTCTTT.

The chain links TRBV7-8 to TRBJ1-3; D perhaps matches TRBD1 (5 bases). The CDR3 is 15 residues long. The germline V gene encodes CDR1 SGHVS and CDR2 FQNEAQ. V gave up 5 bases and J gave up 2 bases, with 13 bases separating them. The CDR3 loop is CASSPDMGPGNTIYF. In DNA form, the CDR3 reads TGTGCCAGCAGCCCAGACATGGGGCCTGGAAACACCATATATTTT. Complete variable domain (other parts from reference TRBV7-8 and TRBJ1-3): GAGVSQSPRYKVAKRGQDVALRCDPISGHVSLFWYQQALGQGPEFLTYFQNEAQLDKSGLPSDRFFAERPEGSVSTLKIQRTQQEDSAVYLCASSPDMGPGNTIYFGEGSWLTVV.

This chain links TRBV27 with TRBJ2-1; TRBD2 matches at 10 bases. This CDR3 is built from 20 residues. Per germline, CDR1 MNHEY and CDR2 SMNVEV (reference sequence). V lost 6 bases to trimming and J lost 4 bases; unmatched junction nucleotides: 21. The CDR3 bases are TGTGCCAGCAGGCACACGGGTGGGGACCTAGCGGGGGACGGATACAATGAGCAGTTCTTC. Its protein product is CASRHTGGDLAGDGYNEQFF.

This clone was recorded only once. V is TRBV19 and J is TRBJ1-2, with D maybe TRBD1 (5 bases). V lost 7 bases to trimming and J lost 8 bases, with 17 bases between them. The CDR3 is 13 residues long. Germline CDR1 LNHDA, CDR2 SQIVND (reference sequence). The CDR3 bases are TGTGCCAGTACCATGGTCCAGGGTTGGGGCTACACCTTC. It specifies CASTMVQGWGYTF.

The chain joins TRBV5-1 to TRBJ1-1; 9 nucleotides line up with TRBD1. J was trimmed by 10 bases and V by 4 bases; bases with no gene match: 11. Looked up from germline, CDR1 is SGHRS and CDR2 is YFSETQ. The CDR3 extends over 14 amino acids. CDR3 nucleotides: TGCGCCAGCAGCCCGTTACAGGGGGCAGCCGTAGCTTTCTTT. Residues: CASSPLQGAAVAFF.

The V and J genes are TRBV19 and TRBJ2-1, with D tentatively TRBD1 (5 bases). V was shortened by 6 bases and J by 0 bases, with 9 bases between the two germline ends. This CDR3 has 14 residues. Germline assignment: CDR1 LNHDA and CDR2 SQIVND (reference sequence). CDR3: CASRGASSYNEQFF. The CDR3 bases are TGTGCCAGTAGAGGGGCCAGCTCCTACAATGAGCAGTTCTTC.

This rearrangement joins TRBV5-5 to TRBJ2-7; D call uncertain. Germline values: CDR1 SGHKS, CDR2 YYEKEE (reference sequence). The V gene lost 3 bases and the J gene lost 4 bases, with 5 bases spanning the gap. The CDR3 is 11 residues long. This CDR3 is CASSYTYEQYF. The CDR3 DNA reads TGTGCCAGCAGCTACACATACGAGCAGTACTTC.

The count of this clone is one. J is TRBJ1-2 and V is TRBV6-5, with D perhaps TRBD1 (6 bases). Germline values: CDR1 MNHEY, CDR2 SVGAGI. V lost 0 bases and J lost 3, with 14 bases in between. The CDR3 spans 16 residues. The CDR3 region is CASSYSLTGGDYGYTF. The CDR3 DNA is TGTGCCAGCAGTTACTCCCTGACAGGTGGGGACTATGGCTACACCTTC.